These 29 T cell receptor beta chains originate from one sample sequenced in a study of T cell responses to AZD1222 COVID-19 vaccine. The table came from immunoSEQ multiplex PCR; TCRdb's copy has only in-frame clones and leaves some out. The data contain around 50,000 clones, about 86% of them singletons. This material consisted of peripheral blood, taken on day 0 of AZD1222 vaccination. These receptors all come from an adult in good health.

This clone has a single count. The CDR3 here is CASSQDPPDYEQYF. CDR3 nucleotides: TGTGCCAGCAGCCAAGATCCCCCCGACTACGAGCAGTACTTC. J is TRBJ2-7 and V is TRBV4-2; D unresolved. With 0 bases removed from V and 3 bases from J, the gap between germline ends came to 9 bases. The CDR3 loop spans 14 amino acids. Germline values: CDR1 LGHNA, CDR2 YNFKEQ.

The chain uses TRBV10-1 and TRBJ1-6; D might be TRBD1 (6 bases). With 4 bases removed from V and 8 bases from J, the gap between germline ends came to 9 bases. The germline gives CDR1 WNHNN, CDR2 SYGVQD (reference sequence). The CDR3 length is 13 residues. The CDR3 region has the DNA TGCGCCAGCAGTGGCAACAGGGATTCACCCCTCCACTTT. The encoded protein is CASSGNRDSPLHF.

This clone was counted only a few times. The chain joins TRBV7-2 to TRBJ1-2, with a tentative D call TRBD1 (6 bases). The germline V and J ends were trimmed by 0 bases and 4 bases, with 12 bases remaining between them. The CDR3 consists of 15 residues. Germline V gene data show CDR1 as SGHTA and CDR2 as FQGNSA. DNA of the CDR3: TGTGCCAGCAGCTTAGCGACGGGGGGCGGCTATGGCTACACCTTC. This translates into CASSLATGGGYGYTF. The entire variable domain, with the rest obtained from reference TRBV7-2 and TRBJ1-2, is as follows: GAGVSQSPSNKVTEKGKDVELRCDPISGHTALYWYRQSLGQGLEFLIYFQGNSAPDKSGLPSDRFSAERTGGSVSTLTIQRTQQEDSAVYLCASSLATGGGYGYTFGSGTRLTVV.

This rearrangement joins TRBV19 to TRBJ1-1; no clear D. The CDR3 is 15 residues long. V was trimmed by 3 bases and J by 3 bases, leaving 14 bases between them. Germline V gene data show CDR1 as LNHDA and CDR2 as SQIVND (reference sequence). The CDR3 region has the DNA TGTGCCAGTAGTATTCGGAAAGGTGGGGACACTGAAGCTTTCTTT. It specifies CASSIRKGGDTEAFF.

The CDR3, as DNA: TGCGCCAGCAGCTCCCCCGGGGTAATATCGGCTGGCTACACCTTC. Its translation: CASSSPGVISAGYTF. The V gene is TRBV5-1, the J gene TRBJ1-2, with no clear D. V was cut by 3 bases and J by 7 bases, with 19 bases left in between. The germline gives CDR1 SGHRS, CDR2 YFSETQ. The CDR3 spans 15 residues.

This chain uses TRBV12-1 with TRBJ2-2. TRBV12-1 is designated a pseudogene. The CDR3 loop spans 14 amino acids. The CDR3 DNA is TGTGCCAGCAGCTTGAGTATCAGCACCGGGGAGCTGTTTTTT. Translation gives CASSLSISTGELFF.

The V and J genes are TRBV7-9 and TRBJ1-1; 9 bases fit TRBD1. Looked up from germline, CDR1 is SEHNR and CDR2 is FQNEAQ (reference sequence). Trimming took 5 bases from V and 5 from J; bases not matched to a gene: 6. This CDR3 spans 14 amino acids. The CDR3 sequence is CASSQGQGRTEAFF. The CDR3 region has the DNA TGTGCCAGCAGCCAGGGACAGGGAAGGACTGAAGCTTTCTTT.

The chain carries TRBV9 and TRBJ2-1, with 10 bases identical to TRBD2. This CDR3 contains 14 residues. Germline V gene data show CDR1 as SGDLS and CDR2 as YYNGEE. V was clipped by 4 bases and J by 8 bases; unmatched bases: 6. The CDR3 here is CASSSLGTSDEQFF. CDR3 bases: TGTGCCAGCAGCTCTCTCGGGACTAGCGATGAGCAGTTCTTC.

This chain links TRBV28 with TRBJ1-4; D uncertain. V dropped 7 bases and J dropped 1 base, with 19 bases sitting between them. This CDR3 has 17 amino acids. CDR1 and CDR2 (germline): MDHEN, SYDVKM. The CDR3 bases are TGTGCCAGCACCCTTGGTGGGATATTGGAAACTAATGAAAAACTGTTTTTT. Its protein product is CASTLGGILETNEKLFF.

This chain uses TRBV27 with TRBJ1-1; D is possibly TRBD1 (6 bases). Trimming shortened V by 5 bases and J by 3 bases, and 16 bases separated the two germline ends. Germline-derived CDR1 and CDR2 are MNHEY and SMNVEV (reference sequence). This CDR3 region has 15 residues. The CDR3 is CASSPLLTGHTEAFF. The CDR3, as DNA: TGTGCCAGCAGTCCGCTCTTGACAGGCCACACTGAAGCTTTCTTT.

This chain uses TRBV29-1 with TRBJ2-5, with D possibly matching TRBD2 (5 bases). The germline V and J ends were trimmed by 3 bases and 7 bases, with 18 bases remaining between them. Germline CDR1 reads SQVTM; CDR2 reads ANQGSEA. The CDR3 has 14 amino acids. The CDR3 nucleotides are TGCAGCGTTGAGAGTTATGGTCGCGGAGGGACCCAGTACTTC. The encoded protein is CSVESYGRGGTQYF.

This clone was found a few times. V usage is TRBV3-1 (or the pseudogene TRBV3-2) and J usage is TRBJ2-3; D remains ambiguous. The germline CDR1 and CDR2 sequences are LGHDT and YNNKEL (reference sequence). This CDR3 is 16 amino acids long. Trimming left V 0 bases short and J 3 bases short, with 13 bases between. CDR3 sequence (DNA): TGTGCCAGCAGCCAAGACTTGGTTCTTGGTACAGATACGCAGTATTTT. It codes for CASSQDLVLGTDTQYF.

V gene TRBV19 combines with J gene TRBJ1-1; D not certain. V shed 3 bases and J shed 4 bases, with 9 bases lying between them. The CDR3 extends over 13 amino acids. The V gene's germline CDR1 is LNHDA and CDR2 SQIVND (reference sequence). This CDR3 is CASSMSLTTEAFF. CDR3 nucleotide sequence: TGTGCCAGTAGTATGTCTCTGACCACTGAAGCTTTCTTT.

About this clone: The sample carries other DNA sequences with the same CDR3. The chain employs TRBV27 and TRBJ2-7, with D maybe TRBD2 (5 bases). The germline V gene has CDR1 MNHEY and CDR2 SMNVEV (reference sequence). V lost 5 bases and J 2 bases, leaving 13 bases between the germline ends. This CDR3 comprises 14 residues. The CDR3 is CASSPSRGPYEQYF. CDR3 in DNA: TGTGCCAGCAGTCCCTCGCGAGGGCCCTACGAGCAGTACTTC.

This chain connects TRBV10-1 to TRBJ1-3, with D unresolved. Germline assignment: CDR1 WNHNN and CDR2 SYGVQD (reference sequence). Trimming stripped 7 bases from V and 0 bases from J, with 7 bases between. The CDR3 totals 13 residues. This chain's CDR3 is CASKSNSGNTIYF. CDR3 coding DNA: TGCGCCAGCAAGTCCAACTCTGGAAACACCATATATTTT.

The rearrangement joins TRBV6-5 to TRBJ1-1; perhaps TRBD1 as D (6 bases). The CDR3 covers 15 residues. With 0 bases removed from V and 5 bases from J, the gap between germline ends came to 13 bases. The germline gives CDR1 MNHEY, CDR2 SVGAGI. CDR3 sequence: CASSYSAAGATEAFF. In DNA form, the CDR3 reads TGTGCCAGCAGTTACTCCGCGGCGGGGGCTACTGAAGCTTTCTTT.

This chain links TRBV30 with TRBJ1-5; D remains ambiguous. Germline V gene data show CDR1 as GTSNPN and CDR2 as SVGIG (reference sequence). There are 12 residues in the CDR3. Trimming left V 4 bases short and J 6 bases short, with 10 bases between. In nucleotides, the CDR3 is TGTGCCTGGAAGGAGGCGGGTCAGCCCCAGCATTTT. Protein: CAWKEAGQPQHF.

The gene calls are TRBV5-6 and TRBJ2-1; tentative D call: TRBD1 (6 bases). Germline CDR1 is SGHDT and CDR2 is YYEEEE. This CDR3 is 16 amino acids long. V lost 1 base and J lost 2, with 13 bases in between. CDR3 nucleotides: TGTGCCAGCAGCTTGAGAGCAGGGGTAACCTACAATGAGCAGTTCTTC. Translated, it gives CASSLRAGVTYNEQFF.

The rearrangement uses TRBV9 and TRBJ2-7; no clear D gene. The germline CDR1 and CDR2 sequences are SGDLS and YYNGEE. Trimming removed 2 bases from V and 0 bases from J, with 9 bases in between. This CDR3 contains 14 residues. The CDR3 is CASSVQQNSYEQYF. CDR3 DNA: TGTGCCAGCAGCGTTCAGCAAAACTCCTACGAGCAGTACTTC.

The rearrangement uses TRBV19 and TRBJ1-4; TRBD1 matches 9 bases. Losses at the gene ends were 4 bases for V and 6 bases for J; bases not matched to a gene: 9. This CDR3 has 16 residues. Germline values: CDR1 LNHDA, CDR2 SQIVND (reference sequence). CDR3 amino acids: CASSTSWTGADEKLFF. CDR3 nucleotide sequence: TGTGCCAGTAGTACCTCGTGGACAGGGGCGGATGAAAAACTGTTTTTT.

V and J are TRBV4-2 and TRBJ1-2, with D maybe TRBD1 (6 bases). CDR1 is LGHNA and CDR2 is YNFKEQ in the germline V gene. CDR3 size: 16 residues. V lost 0 bases and J lost 7, with 18 bases in between. The CDR3 reads CASSQDNRGGLGGYTF. DNA of the CDR3: TGTGCCAGCAGCCAAGATAATCGAGGGGGGCTTGGTGGCTACACCTTC.

CDR3 in DNA: TGTGCCAGCAGCGCCCCTATCGGGAGGAACACTGAAGCTTTCTTT. Its translation is CASSAPIGRNTEAFF. V gene TRBV6-5 combines with J gene TRBJ1-1, with no clear D. The CDR3 length is 15 residues. The V end was cut by 6 bases, the J end by 1 base, with 15 bases between. Germline CDR1 is MNHEY and CDR2 is SVGAGI.

This chain connects TRBV5-1 to TRBJ1-2; a weak D match, TRBD1 (6 bases). The CDR3 contains 13 residues. Deletions cut 4 bases from V and 3 bases from J, with 10 bases between. Germline CDR1 and CDR2: SGHRS and YFSETQ. The CDR3 region is CASSEDSDYGYTF. Here the CDR3 DNA reads TGCGCCAGCAGCGAGGACAGCGACTATGGCTACACCTTC.

The rearrangement joins TRBV6-2 or TRBV6-3 to TRBJ2-7, with D possibly matching TRBD1 (6 bases). Germline assignment: CDR1 MNHEY and CDR2 SVGEGT. Trimming stripped 2 bases from V and 2 bases from J, with 7 bases between. The CDR3 is 13 residues long. CDR3: CASSYRGTYEQYF. The DNA for the CDR3 is TGTGCCAGCAGTTACAGGGGGACCTACGAGCAGTACTTC.

The gene calls are TRBV3-1 (or the pseudogene TRBV3-2) and TRBJ1-1; no definite D call. Deletions cut 1 base from V and 1 base from J, with 4 bases between. In germline, CDR1 is LGHDT, CDR2 YNNKEL (reference sequence). This CDR3 is 13 amino acids long. In nucleotides, the CDR3 is TGTGCCAGCAGCCAAGCGTGGAACACTGAAGCTTTCTTT. This codes for CASSQAWNTEAFF.

CDR3 amino acids: CASSFSQGSYNSPLHF. For the CDR3, the DNA is TGTGCCAGCAGTTTCAGTCAGGGGTCCTATAATTCACCCCTCCACTTT. The chain is built from TRBV27 and TRBJ1-6; D possibly corresponds to TRBD1 (6 bases). Germline CDR1 and CDR2: MNHEY and SMNVEV (reference sequence). The CDR3 loop spans 16 amino acids. Trimming stripped 3 bases from V and 1 base from J, with 10 bases between.

The rearrangement uses TRBV6-5 and TRBJ1-1; D remains unclear. There are 15 residues in the CDR3. With 4 bases removed from V and 4 bases from J, the gap between germline ends came to 16 bases. Germline V gene sequence: CDR1 MNHEY, CDR2 SVGAGI. CDR3 in amino acids: CASSLIAGQSTEAFF. In DNA form, the CDR3 reads TGTGCCAGCAGTTTAATCGCTGGGCAGTCCACTGAAGCTTTCTTT.

This clone showed up just once. The chain combines TRBV2 with TRBJ1-1; D is possibly TRBD1 (5 bases). Trimming cost V 8 bases and J 2 bases, with 15 bases left between them. Germline CDR1 and CDR2: SNHLY and FYNNEI. This CDR3 spans 14 amino acids. CDR3 bases: TGTGCCAGCGCCCTGGGGGGTTTTAACACTGAAGCTTTCTTT. Translation: CASALGGFNTEAFF.

The chain links TRBV7-2 to TRBJ2-7; the D gene is possibly TRBD1 (6 bases). V lost 1 base, J lost 2 bases, and 9 bases lay in between. Germline values: CDR1 SGHTA, CDR2 FQGNSA. This CDR3 is built from 14 residues. CDR3 residues: CASSLVQGPYEQYF. The CDR3 DNA reads as TGTGCCAGCAGCTTAGTACAGGGACCCTACGAGCAGTACTTC. Full variable domain (rest looked up from reference TRBV7-2 and TRBJ2-7): GAGVSQSPSNKVTEKGKDVELRCDPISGHTALYWYRQSLGQGLEFLIYFQGNSAPDKSGLPSDRFSAERTGGSVSTLTIQRTQQEDSAVYLCASSLVQGPYEQYFGPGTRLTVT.